These T cell receptor beta chains were read from a single sample in a study of shared clonotypes between healthy human individuals. Only in-frame clones appear in the TCRdb table, and some are missing; sequencing was by immunoSEQ multiplex PCR. This sample has fewer than 2.5 million clones, with over 85% found just once. Sequencing input: naive CD4+ T cells from PBMCs. The receptor set was obtained from a man aged 18 to 29 in good health. Some clones in this sample may be carry-over from other donors' samples. CDR3s include the opening cysteine and the closing phenylalanine or tryptophan. A D gene is named only where the DNA matches it firmly. Part of the rows lack a size; the others show once, few, many or a class for expanded clones.

TRBV28	-	TRBJ1-2	once	CASSSTSPLNYGYTF	TGTGCCAGCAGTTCGACGAGTCCCTTGAACTATGGCTACACCTTC
TRBV25-1	TRBD1	TRBJ2-2	-	CASSPRTGTNTGELFF	TGTGCCAGCAGCCCTAGGACAGGAACGAACACCGGGGAGCTGTTTTTT
TRBV11-3	TRBD1	TRBJ1-2	-	CASSLRTGGDLAF	TGTGCCAGCAGCTTACGAACAGGGGGGGATCTCGCCTTC
TRBV18	-	TRBJ1-3	-	CASSREESSGNTIYF	TGTGCCAGCTCACGCGAAGAGAGCTCTGGAAACACCATATATTTT
TRBV19	TRBD1	TRBJ2-3	once	CASSGTGVTDTQYF	TGTGCCAGTAGTGGGACAGGGGTCACAGATACGCAGTATTTT
TRBV10-2	TRBD1	TRBJ2-7	-	CASSDSNRDSPFEQYF	TGCGCCAGCAGTGATTCCAACCGGGACAGTCCTTTCGAGCAGTACTTC
TRBV19	TRBD2	TRBJ2-7	-	CASSKAGTSGSYEQYF	TGTGCCAGTAGTAAGGCCGGGACTAGCGGTTCCTACGAGCAGTACTTC
TRBV28	-	TRBJ1-2	-	CASSAPRGPNYGYTF	TGTGCCAGCAGCGCCCCTAGGGGACCTAACTATGGCTACACCTTC
TRBV7-8	TRBD2	TRBJ2-7	-	CASSLGPSGSYEQYF	TGTGCCAGCAGCTTAGGGCCTAGCGGGAGCTACGAGCAGTACTTC
TRBV28	TRBD1	TRBJ2-7	once	CASSSIGQGGEQYF	TGTGCCAGCAGTTCCATAGGACAGGGGGGCGAGCAGTACTTC
TRBV19	-	TRBJ2-7	-	CASSLTAGTTSSF	TGTGCCAGTAGTCTAACCGCCGGGACCACCAGTTCTTTC
TRBV7-9	-	TRBJ2-7	-	CASSEQGSGAYEQYF	TGTGCCAGCAGCGAACAGGGATCGGGGGCCTACGAGCAGTACTTC